The rows below give T cell receptor beta chains drawn from one sample of a study of blood T cell repertoires in COVID-19. Data came from immunoSEQ multiplex PCR; TCRdb stores just in-frame clones and leaves some out. The sample consists of roughly 70,000 clones, 80% of them appearing once. Source material: peripheral blood. The source is a human donor in a cohort sampled during active COVID-19. Each CDR3 is given with its conserved first and last residue.

V | CDR3
TRBV28 | CASSFLGSRSGNTIYF
TRBV9 | CASSSRQGYMNTEAFF
TRBV29-1 | CSVLGQFSYEQYF
TRBV5-4 | CASSLGGPESGNTIYF
TRBV7-9 | CASSPLGAAGNQPQHF
TRBV5-6 | CASSFRTGGYTEAFF
TRBV6-1 | CASSEGLAGGASSYEQYF
TRBV4-1 | CASSQDGGGRTEAFF
TRBV3-1/TRBV3-2 | CASSQRTGSTFAYEQYF
TRBV4-3 | CASSQLAGGTGELFF
TRBV5-1 | CASSLYGRNTGELFF
TRBV30 | CAWSAGSQDSPLHF
TRBV15 | CATSRAGMGEQYF
TRBV30 | CAWTRGYEQYF
TRBV6-5 | CASKDGQGPYEQYF
TRBV10-1 | CASSDGSGRAGEQFF
TRBV28 | CASSQGGQGTEKLFF
TRBV4-3 | CASSHPRGGGTEAFF
TRBV7-2 | CASSLIAGIGQPQHF
TRBV5-1 | CASSLDGGAGANVLTF
TRBV5-1 | CASSLGQGSYNEQFF
TRBV4-3 | CASSQDLDSEYTGELFF
TRBV21-1 | CASTSGVTNEKLFF
TRBV6-6 | CASSLFRGANGNQPQHF
TRBV15 | CATSRDGASKNIQYF
TRBV5-1 | CASSLKIGGISTDTQYF
TRBV29-1 | CSVGNRGNQPQHF
TRBV28 | CASSYRDSNQPQHF
TRBV29-1 | CSVGTSGRNRQFF
TRBV6-5 | CASSYSGTGYYGYTF
TRBV27 | CASSPRTGNYGYTF